These T cell receptor beta chains were read from a single sample in a study of HIV-infected patients and healthy controls. TCRdb processed the 5' RACE reads anew with MiXCR; each CDR3 protein has one entry. The sample includes 65,000 to 70,000 distinct CDR3 sequences, roughly 16% of them seen just once. Sequences were obtained from CD4+ T cells from blood. The receptors come from a human donor in good health. CDR3s include the opening cysteine and the closing phenylalanine or tryptophan. Rows give clone size only sometimes, using once, few, many, or a class for an expanded clone.

CDR3 protein	clone size	V gene	J gene
CASSLTRAGSPLHF	NA	TRBV7-3	TRBJ1-6
CASSLRVRDWGPQETQYF	many	TRBV7-9	TRBJ2-5
CASSRQVNSPLHF	few	TRBV19	TRBJ1-6
CASSWSTVFTGELFF	NA	TRBV6-2/TRBV6-3	TRBJ2-2
CASSQRSSYNEQFF	many	TRBV11-3	TRBJ2-1
CASSFTGGPTDTQYF	many	TRBV7-2	TRBJ2-3
CASSFQDRFQETQYF	few	TRBV18	TRBJ2-5
CASSLLAGGARQYF	NA	TRBV28	TRBJ2-7
CASRTGTENTEAFF	few	TRBV2	TRBJ1-1
CASSTRTNEKLFF	NA	TRBV5-1	TRBJ1-4
CASSIAGASDTQYF	few	TRBV7-3	TRBJ2-3
CASSGGARGGYTF	NA	TRBV19	TRBJ1-2
CASSQSGLASVSTDTQYF	few	TRBV4-1	TRBJ2-3
CASSSENIQYF	NA	TRBV7-9	TRBJ2-4
CASSLGTSGGPQETQYF	NA	TRBV5-8	TRBJ2-5
CASSHNGLPGIGELFF	few	TRBV3-1	TRBJ2-2
CSVEWSTGANVLTF	few	TRBV29-1	TRBJ2-6
CASSIGGGQRNIQYF	NA	TRBV19	TRBJ2-4
CSARGTGELFF	NA	TRBV20-1	TRBJ2-2
CASRNGPNTDTQYF	NA	TRBV7-2	TRBJ2-3
CASSQDWPEGSEKLFF	NA	TRBV14	TRBJ1-4
CASSGQGSNGYTF	few	TRBV2	TRBJ1-2
CAISDRGGYEQYF	NA	TRBV10-3	TRBJ2-7
CASSGAGYTF	few	TRBV18	TRBJ1-2